The present TCR beta chain was sequenced within a study of technical replicates of blood from a handful of donors. The method was immunoSEQ multiplex PCR; TCRdb's version includes in-frame clones alone and lacks a portion of them. The sample yields approximately 75,000 clones, approximately 96% seen once. Trimming removed 1 base from V and 2 bases from J, with 10 bases in between. Germline V lookup: CDR1 MGHRA, CDR2 YSYEKL. CDR3 length: 15 residues. This rearrangement joins TRBV4-1 to TRBJ2-3; the D is unclear. This clonotype originated in a human donor in good health. What was sequenced was T cells isolated from PBMCs. Written as DNA, the CDR3 is TGCGCCAGCAGCCAAGTTCAGGCTTACACAGATACGCAGTATTTT. Translation: CASSQVQAYTDTQYF.